The 4 T cell receptor beta chains below were found in one sample sequenced in a study of blood T cell repertoires in COVID-19. Profiling relied on immunoSEQ multiplex PCR, and the TCRdb table lists in-frame clones only, not all of them. Found here are around 270,000 clones, roughly 88% of them singletons; the top ten hold roughly 4%. The sequenced sample consisted of PBMCs or T cells enriched from blood (not recorded which). Source of these receptors: a woman aged 25 to 45 who had recovered from COVID-19.

This clone appeared once. V and J are TRBV20-1 and TRBJ1-3; no clear D gene. V lost 6 bases, J lost 16 bases, and 16 bases lay in between. The CDR3 has 10 residues. The germline gives CDR1 DFQATT, CDR2 SNEGSKA (reference sequence). For the CDR3, the DNA is TGCAGTGCAATCCAAGGACTGGAGTATTTT. Protein product: CSAIQGLEYF.

This clone was seen more than once but under ten times. This chain connects TRBV10-3 to TRBJ1-5; D gene uncertain. Between the trimmed V and J ends, which lost 2 bases and 0 bases, there was a span of 8 bases. Germline-derived CDR1 and CDR2 are ENHRY and SYGVKD. The CDR3 length is 15 residues. CDR3 protein: CAISEAELSNQPQHF. Written as DNA, the CDR3 is TGTGCCATCAGTGAGGCGGAGCTTAGCAATCAGCCCCAGCATTTT.

The chain is built from TRBV9 and TRBJ1-3; D not resolved. The V and J ends lost 0 bases and 0 bases respectively, with 7 bases between them. CDR3 size: 15 residues. CDR1 is SGDLS and CDR2 is YYNGEE in the germline V gene. In DNA, the CDR3 is TGTGCCAGCAGCGTAGGAGGTTTCTCTGGAAACACCATATATTTT. Its translation: CASSVGGFSGNTIYF.

For the CDR3, the DNA is TGTGCCAGCAGTGAACTTTATGGCAACCAAGAGACCCAGTACTTC. It specifies CASSELYGNQETQYF. This sequence joins TRBV6-1 and TRBJ2-5; D gene unclear. Germline CDR1 and CDR2: MNHNS and SASEGT. This CDR3 contains 15 residues. V lost 2 bases and J lost 0, with 10 bases in between.